The clone carrying this TCR beta chain was counted many times. Antigen specificity is unknown. This CDR3 region has 15 residues. The V segment lost 5 bases and the J segment 3 bases; nucleotides outside the gene matches: 10. Germline assignment: CDR1 SGHTA and CDR2 FQGNSA. Time point reported: persistent/refractory GD, antithyroid drugs over 5 years with positive TRAb. Scientists built the TCR library using RNA that was extracted from PBMCs. Both iRepertoire HTBI primers and Arm-PCR of CDR3 regions were used to build the TCR beta libraries. TCRdb analysed the multiplex PCR reads with MiXCR anew, one entry per CDR3 protein. This table holds 400,000 or so distinct CDR3 sequences, around 20% found once. This sample was included in a study of regulatory T cells in long-lasting Graves disease. Notes on the study in general: Gene preferences differed: TRBV28, TRBJ1-2, TRBJ2-5 in persistent cases.

The specimen comprised peripheral blood mononuclear cells (PBMCs), sampled when the disease was refractory, from a patient treated with antithyroid drugs. V is TRBV7-2 and J is TRBJ2-7; TRBD1 aligns across 7 bases. This TCR derives from a female donor with Graves disease. The CDR3 bases are TGTGCCAGCAGCACAGGACAGGACTCACTCTACGAGCAGTACTTC. Translation: CASSTGQDSLYEQYF.